The rows below give T cell receptor beta chains drawn from one sample of a study of T-cell reconstitution after alpha-beta-depleted transplantation in children. TCRdb used MiXCR to reprocess the PCR reads, holding one entry per CDR3 protein. This sample has fewer than 1 million distinct CDR3 sequences, with around 15% found just once. Sequencing used PBMCs, mostly from graft donor cells, obtained 360 days after TCRalphabeta/CD19-depleted stem cell transplant. These receptors originate from a male patient aged 10 to 17 who had a stem cell transplant for acute lymphoblastic leukemia, so the T cells may come from the graft donor. The CDR3 runs from the conserved cysteine through the conserved F or W. A D gene is named only where the DNA matches it firmly. The listing skips clone size in some rows; elsewhere it reads once, few, many or a size class.

D gene,V gene,clone size,J gene,CDR3 protein,CDR3 DNA
NA,TRBV12-5,few,TRBJ2-1,CASGPRAGGYNEQFF,TGTGCTAGTGGTCCCCGAGCGGGCGGTTACAATGAGCAGTTCTTC
TRBD2,TRBV29-1,NA,TRBJ2-3,CSVAGSGGTDTQYF,TGCAGCGTTGCTGGTAGCGGGGGGACAGATACGCAGTATTTT
NA,TRBV6-1,few,TRBJ1-5,CASRLHYSNQPQHF,TGTGCCAGCAGATTGCATTATAGCAATCAGCCCCAGCATTTT
NA,TRBV9,NA,TRBJ2-1,CASSVEWDSSSYNEQFF,TGTGCCAGCAGCGTAGAATGGGATTCCAGCTCCTACAATGAGCAGTTCTTC
NA,TRBV21-1,NA,TRBJ1-1,CASSKKASGNDGTEAFF,TGTGCCAGCAGCAAAAAGGCGTCAGGGAATGACGGCACTGAAGCTTTCTTT
NA,TRBV10-3,NA,TRBJ1-1,CAISESSVLNTEAFF,TGTGCCATCAGTGAGTCATCCGTATTGAACACTGAAGCTTTCTTT
TRBD1,TRBV3-1,NA,TRBJ1-6,CASSRRQGVSPLHF,TGTGCCAGCAGCCGAAGACAGGGGGTTTCACCCCTCCACTTT
NA,TRBV29-1,few,TRBJ2-5,CSVEDPVIGKTQYF,TGCAGCGTTGAAGATCCGGTGATAGGGAAGACCCAGTACTTC
NA,TRBV6-1,few,TRBJ2-2,CASSPPSHTGELFF,TGTGCCAGCAGTCCCCCTTCCCACACCGGGGAGCTGTTTTTT
NA,TRBV5-4,few,TRBJ2-2,CASSRVGGNTGELFF,TGTGCCAGCAGCCGCGTGGGGGGGAACACCGGGGAGCTGTTTTTT
NA,TRBV11-2,many,TRBJ2-1,CASSLFDNEQFF,TGTGCCAGCAGCTTATTTGACAATGAGCAGTTCTTC
NA,TRBV15,few,TRBJ2-7,CATSRDGGRSHEQYF,TGTGCCACCAGCAGAGATGGGGGGCGGTCCCACGAGCAGTACTTC
NA,TRBV11-1,NA,TRBJ2-7,CASSLLSVRDEQYF,TGTGCCAGCAGCTTATTGTCCGTCCGGGACGAGCAGTACTTC
TRBD2,TRBV11-2,few,TRBJ2-1,CASSFGTSGIRQFF,TGTGCCAGCAGCTTCGGGACTAGCGGGATTAGGCAGTTCTTC
TRBD2,TRBV12-3/TRBV12-4,NA,TRBJ2-7,CASSLQRGASYEQYF,TGTGCCAGCAGTTTACAGCGGGGCGCAAGCTACGAGCAGTACTTC
NA,TRBV29-1,once,TRBJ2-7,CSVEIGGYEQYF,TGCAGCGTTGAAATTGGCGGCTACGAGCAGTACTTC
NA,TRBV4-2,few,TRBJ2-4,CASSQEVGGNIQYF,TGTGCCAGCAGCCAAGAGGTCGGCGGAAACATTCAGTACTTC
NA,TRBV5-1,few,TRBJ2-3,CASSLPDLTPDTQYF,TGCGCCAGCAGCTTGCCGGACCTCACCCCCGATACGCAGTATTTT
NA,TRBV10-3,NA,TRBJ2-7,CAISDGSYEQYF,TGTGCCATCAGTGATGGGTCCTACGAGCAGTACTTC
NA,TRBV5-1,NA,TRBJ2-7,CASSLTVASYEQYF,TGCGCCAGCAGCTTGACAGTCGCTTCCTACGAGCAGTACTTC
NA,TRBV20-1,NA,TRBJ1-2,CSASPGYGYTF,TGCAGTGCTAGCCCAGGCTATGGCTACACCTTC
NA,TRBV5-6,many,TRBJ1-5,CASSFFGGQPQHF,TGTGCCAGCAGCTTCTTCGGGGGTCAGCCCCAGCATTTT
NA,TRBV27,few,TRBJ2-1,CASKGLESSYNEQFF,TGTGCCAGCAAAGGACTGGAGAGCTCCTACAATGAGCAGTTCTTC
TRBD1,TRBV5-6,many,TRBJ1-5,CASSAQGDGNQPQHF,TGTGCCAGCAGCGCACAGGGGGATGGCAATCAGCCCCAGCATTTT
NA,TRBV27,NA,TRBJ2-3,CASSLSPRRYF,TGTGCCAGCAGTTTATCCCCCCGACGGTATTTT
TRBD1,TRBV27,few,TRBJ2-2,CASRALGQGANTGELFF,TGTGCCAGCAGAGCGTTGGGACAGGGTGCAAACACCGGGGAGCTGTTTTTT
NA,TRBV27,few,TRBJ2-1,CASIISGGYHEQFF,TGTGCCAGCATTATCTCAGGAGGGTACCATGAGCAGTTCTTC
NA,TRBV10-2,many,TRBJ2-1,CASGSPYNEQFF,TGCGCCAGCGGGAGTCCCTACAATGAGCAGTTCTTC
TRBD1,TRBV6-5,few,TRBJ1-5,CASSWDRGYNQPQHF,TGTGCCAGCAGTTGGGACAGGGGCTACAATCAGCCCCAGCATTTT
TRBD2,TRBV5-1,many,TRBJ2-1,CASSYGLAGLYNEQFF,TGCGCCAGCAGCTATGGACTAGCGGGGCTCTACAATGAGCAGTTCTTC
NA,TRBV4-1,NA,TRBJ2-5,CASSQVQALGETQYF,TGCGCCAGCAGCCAAGTTCAGGCCCTGGGGGAGACCCAGTACTTC
NA,TRBV20-1,many,TRBJ2-7,CSGGTQESYEQYF,TGCAGTGGGGGTACACAGGAGTCCTACGAGCAGTACTTC
TRBD1,TRBV11-1,NA,TRBJ2-7,CASSLPTIMGTGAFYEQYF,TGTGCCAGCAGCTTACCCACTATAATGGGGACAGGGGCCTTCTACGAGCAGTACTTC
NA,TRBV5-1,many,TRBJ2-5,CASSLGRGTETQYF,TGCGCCAGCAGCTTGGGCAGGGGAACAGAGACCCAGTACTTC
TRBD1,TRBV20-1,many,TRBJ2-7,CSASWDRDYEQYF,TGCAGTGCTAGTTGGGACAGGGACTACGAGCAGTACTTC
NA,TRBV20-1,many,TRBJ2-1,CSAAARLGQFF,TGCAGTGCCGCGGCCCGGCTAGGGCAGTTCTTC
NA,TRBV2,NA,TRBJ2-3,CATGLGTDTQYF,TGTGCGACGGGGCTGGGCACAGATACGCAGTATTTT
NA,TRBV25-1,NA,TRBJ2-7,CATRGYPYEQYF,TGTGCCACGAGAGGGTACCCCTACGAGCAGTACTTC
NA,TRBV5-6,NA,TRBJ1-2,CASSLVESDYGYTF,TGTGCCAGCAGCTTGGTCGAGTCAGACTATGGCTACACCTTC
TRBD2,TRBV7-8,few,TRBJ2-1,CASSLTRAGGPHEQFF,TGTGCCAGCAGCTTAACTCGGGCGGGAGGCCCGCATGAGCAGTTCTTC
TRBD2,TRBV6-2/TRBV6-3,few,TRBJ2-7,CASSYVAGGSYEQYF,TGTGCCAGCAGTTACGTAGCGGGAGGGTCCTACGAGCAGTACTTC
TRBD2,TRBV7-9,NA,TRBJ2-7,CASSWTSGRSYEQYF,TGTGCCAGCAGCTGGACTAGCGGGAGGTCCTACGAGCAGTACTTC
NA,TRBV5-1,few,TRBJ1-2,CASSFYDRDRLYGYTF,TGCGCCAGCAGCTTTTATGACCGGGACCGACTCTATGGCTACACCTTC
NA,TRBV6-2/TRBV6-3,few,TRBJ2-5,CASSPSPFSVTQYF,TGTGCCAGCAGTCCCAGCCCGTTCTCAGTGACCCAGTACTTC
NA,TRBV7-9,few,TRBJ2-4,CASSPDKRFDIQYF,TGTGCCAGCAGTCCAGACAAGCGATTTGACATTCAGTACTTC
NA,TRBV27,NA,TRBJ1-1,CASSRGDSKLF,TGTGCCAGCAGTCGCGGGGACTCCAAGTTATTT
NA,TRBV3-1,NA,TRBJ2-5,CASSQDFSTPETQYF,TGTGCCAGCAGCCAAGATTTTTCTACCCCGGAGACCCAGTACTTC